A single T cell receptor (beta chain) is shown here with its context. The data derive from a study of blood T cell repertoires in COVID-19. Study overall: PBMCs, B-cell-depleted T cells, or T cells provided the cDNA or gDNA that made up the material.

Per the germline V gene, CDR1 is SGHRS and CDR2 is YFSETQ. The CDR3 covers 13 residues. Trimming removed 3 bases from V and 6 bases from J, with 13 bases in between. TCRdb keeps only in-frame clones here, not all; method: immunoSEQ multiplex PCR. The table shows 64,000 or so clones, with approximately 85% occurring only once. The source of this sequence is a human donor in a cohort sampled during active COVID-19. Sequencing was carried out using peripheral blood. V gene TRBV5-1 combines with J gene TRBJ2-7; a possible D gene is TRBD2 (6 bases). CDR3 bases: TGCGCCAGCAGCTGGGGACTTAACTTCGAGCAGTACTTC. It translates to CASSWGLNFEQYF.